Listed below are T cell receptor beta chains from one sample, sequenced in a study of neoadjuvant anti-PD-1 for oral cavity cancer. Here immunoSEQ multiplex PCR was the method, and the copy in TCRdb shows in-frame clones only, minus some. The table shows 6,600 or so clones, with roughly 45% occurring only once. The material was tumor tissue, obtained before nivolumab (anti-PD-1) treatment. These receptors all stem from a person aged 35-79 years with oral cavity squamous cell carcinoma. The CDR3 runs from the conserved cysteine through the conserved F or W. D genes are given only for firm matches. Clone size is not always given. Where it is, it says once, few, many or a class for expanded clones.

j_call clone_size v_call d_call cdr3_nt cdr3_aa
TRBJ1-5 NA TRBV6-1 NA TGTGCCAGCAGTGAGTTGGCAGGCTATAGCAATCAGCCCCAGCATTTT CASSELAGYSNQPQHF
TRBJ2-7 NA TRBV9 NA TGTGCCAGCAGCGTAGGGGGGAGTCCAGCGACCGGGTGGGAGCAGTACTTC CASSVGGSPATGWEQYF
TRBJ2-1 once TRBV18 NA TGTGCCAGCTCACCAGGTGAGCGGAATGAGCAGTTCTTC CASSPGERNEQFF
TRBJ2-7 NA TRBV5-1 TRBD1 TGCGCCAGCAGCTTGGAACCGGGACAGGGGGACTACGAGCAGTACTTC CASSLEPGQGDYEQYF
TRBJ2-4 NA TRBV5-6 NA TGTGCCAGCAGCTTGGAACCGGGACATAACTTTCGATTC CASSLEPGHNFRF
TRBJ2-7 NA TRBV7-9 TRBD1 TGTGCCAGCAGCTTGGCCGGGACAGGCCTAGACGAGCAGTACTTC CASSLAGTGLDEQYF
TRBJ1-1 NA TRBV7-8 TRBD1 TGTGCCAGCAGCTCGATGGGACAGGGTCAGTCTGAAGCTTTCTTT CASSSMGQGQSEAFF
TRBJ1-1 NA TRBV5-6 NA TGTGCCAGCAGCCAGACAGGAGGGGGCACTGAAGCTTTCTTT CASSQTGGGTEAFF
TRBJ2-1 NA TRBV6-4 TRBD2 TGTGCCAGCAGTGACACTAGCGGGGGGGCCAATGAGCAGTTCTTC CASSDTSGGANEQFF
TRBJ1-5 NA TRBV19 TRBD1 TGTGCCAGTAAGGGGGACAGGAGCAATCAGCCCCAGCATTTT CASKGDRSNQPQHF
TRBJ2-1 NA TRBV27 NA TGTGCCAGCAGTCCAAGTTTACTTCGCGTCAATGAGCAGTTCTTC CASSPSLLRVNEQFF
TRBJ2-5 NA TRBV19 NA TGTGCCAGTAGTATCGGGGACGATTACAAAGAGACCCAGTACTTC CASSIGDDYKETQYF
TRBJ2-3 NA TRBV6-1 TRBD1 TGTGCCAGCAGTGAGGACAGGGAAGGTTCGCAGTATTTT CASSEDREGSQYF
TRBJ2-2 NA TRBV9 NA TGTGCCAGCAGCGTTTCTGGAGGTTACGGCGGGGAGCTGTTTTTT CASSVSGGYGGELFF
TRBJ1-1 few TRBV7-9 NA TGTGCCAGCAGCAGTACTCGGCAGGCTCCCGTTGTGGCTTTCTTT CASSSTRQAPVVAFF
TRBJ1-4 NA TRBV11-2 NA TGTGCCAGCAGCTTTGGGCAGCAGAATGAAAAACTGTTTTTT CASSFGQQNEKLFF
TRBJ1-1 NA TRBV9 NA TGTGCCAGCAGCGTAGATCCGGGACATCAGCTTGAAGCTTTCTTT CASSVDPGHQLEAFF
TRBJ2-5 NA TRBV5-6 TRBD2 TGTGCCAGCAGCTCGGGACTAGTAGGGAGACAGACCCAGTACTTC CASSSGLVGRQTQYF
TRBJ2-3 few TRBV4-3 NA TGCGCCAGCAGCCTTTGGAGGTACCTCGGAGATACGCAGTATTTT CASSLWRYLGDTQYF
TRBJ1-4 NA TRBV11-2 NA TGTGCCAGCAGACGAGCAACTAATGAAAAACTGTTTTTT CASRRATNEKLFF
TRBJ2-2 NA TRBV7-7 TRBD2 TGTGCCAGCACCACGGGCGGGGGTTCCGGGGAGCTGTTTTTT CASTTGGGSGELFF
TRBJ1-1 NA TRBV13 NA TGTGCCAGCAGCTTAGGAGGACAGATAAACACTGAAGCTTTCTTT CASSLGGQINTEAFF
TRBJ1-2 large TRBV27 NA TGTGCCAGCAGTAAGATGGGCTATGGCTACACCTTC CASSKMGYGYTF
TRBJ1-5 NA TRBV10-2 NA TGCGCCAGCAAGTCCCAGGGATTCAATCAGCCCCAGCATTTT CASKSQGFNQPQHF
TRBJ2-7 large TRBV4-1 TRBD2 TGCGCCAGCAGCCAGATGACTAGCGGGGGGGCGAAAGCCTACGAGCAGTACTTC CASSQMTSGGAKAYEQYF
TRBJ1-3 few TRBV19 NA TGTGCCAGTAGTATGGGGGCAGCTGTAAGGACGTCGAACACCATATATTTT CASSMGAAVRTSNTIYF
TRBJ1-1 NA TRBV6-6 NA TGTGCCAGCAGTCCCGCGGGGCAGCAGAACACTGAAGCTTTCTTT CASSPAGQQNTEAFF
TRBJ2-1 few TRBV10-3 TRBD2 TGTGCCACGACAATGGGACTATTATACAATGAGCAGTTCTTC CATTMGLLYNEQFF
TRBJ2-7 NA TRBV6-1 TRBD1 TGTGCCAGCAGCCGTGGAACAGGGGGGTCCTACGAGCAGTACTTC CASSRGTGGSYEQYF
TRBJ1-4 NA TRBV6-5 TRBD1 TGTGCCAGCAGTTCACAGGGGGCGCGGGAAAAACTGTTTTTT CASSSQGAREKLFF
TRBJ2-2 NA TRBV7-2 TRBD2 TGTGCCAGCAGCTCGTCCGGGGGGGGCGGCACCGGGGAGCTGTTTTTT CASSSSGGGGTGELFF
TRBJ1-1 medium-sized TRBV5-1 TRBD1 TGCGCCAGCAGCCCCCGACAGGGTGAAGCTTTCTTT CASSPRQGEAFF
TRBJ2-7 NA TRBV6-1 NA TGTGCCAGCAGTGGGGGGGTTGGCTACGAGCAGTACTTC CASSGGVGYEQYF
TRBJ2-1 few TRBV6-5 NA TGTGCCAGCAGCTCGGGACTCCGACTCGGGAATGAGCAGTTCTTC CASSSGLRLGNEQFF
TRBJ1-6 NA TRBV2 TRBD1 TGTGCCAGCAGTTGGGACAGGAGGGATTCACCCCTCCACTTT CASSWDRRDSPLHF
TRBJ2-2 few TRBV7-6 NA TGTGCCAGCAGCTTCGGGGGCTACTACACCGGGGAGCTGTTTTTT CASSFGGYYTGELFF
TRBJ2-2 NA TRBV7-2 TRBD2 TGTGCCAGCAGCAGGACTAGCGGGGGGGCCGGGGAGCTGTTTTTT CASSRTSGGAGELFF
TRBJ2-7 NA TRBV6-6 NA TGTGCCAGCAGCTCACAGGGCTACGAGCAGTACTTC CASSSQGYEQYF
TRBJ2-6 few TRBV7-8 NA TGTGCCAGCAGCCAGTCAAGTTACCCACAAAGTCGGGCCAACGTCCTGACTTTC CASSQSSYPQSRANVLTF
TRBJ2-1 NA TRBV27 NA TGTGCCAGCAGTCCCAATCCCCCCGGGAATGAGCAGTTCTTC CASSPNPPGNEQFF
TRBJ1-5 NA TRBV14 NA TGTGCCAGCAGCCTCCCGTCAGGCGAATTCAATCAGCCCCAGCATTTT CASSLPSGEFNQPQHF
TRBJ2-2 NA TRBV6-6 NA TGTGCCAGCAGTCCCCCCCAGGCCTTAACCGGGGAGCTGTTTTTT CASSPPQALTGELFF
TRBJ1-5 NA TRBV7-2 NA TGTGCCAGCAGCTTAGTTGAGGTGAGGCAGCCCCAGCATTTT CASSLVEVRQPQHF
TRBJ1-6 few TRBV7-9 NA TGTGCCAGCAGGCGTGGGGTCCTCGGGGCCCTCCACTTT CASRRGVLGALHF
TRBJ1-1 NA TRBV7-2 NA TGTGCCAGCAGCTCCCCCGTAGGACCTGGGACTGAAGCTTTCTTT CASSSPVGPGTEAFF
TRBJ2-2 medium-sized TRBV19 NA TGTGCCAGTAGTATAGACTCGCTACGGGAGCTGTTTTTT CASSIDSLRELFF
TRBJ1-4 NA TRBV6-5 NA TGTGCCAGCAGTTACTCTCGTGGCCTCCCTAATGAAAAACTGTTTTTT CASSYSRGLPNEKLFF
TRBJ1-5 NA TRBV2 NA TGTGCCAGCAGTGGGGATAGCAATCAGCCCCAGCATTTT CASSGDSNQPQHF
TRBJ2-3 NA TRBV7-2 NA TGTGCCAGCAGGCGAACCGGGACTGGGAGCACAGATACGCAGTATTTT CASRRTGTGSTDTQYF
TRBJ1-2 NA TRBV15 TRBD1 TGTGCCACCAGCAGAGACCCCCCAGGGGGCGATTATGGCTACACCTTC CATSRDPPGGDYGYTF
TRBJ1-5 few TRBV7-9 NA TGTGCCAGCAGCCACCGGGGAGAGGGGTCGGCTCAGCCCCAGCATTTT CASSHRGEGSAQPQHF
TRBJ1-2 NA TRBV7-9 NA TGTGCCAGCAGCTTAGAATTGTCAGGGACCTATGGCTACACCTTC CASSLELSGTYGYTF
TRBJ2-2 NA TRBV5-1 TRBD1 TGCGCCAGCAGCTTAGGGGACAGATTCACCGGGGAGCTGTTTTTT CASSLGDRFTGELFF
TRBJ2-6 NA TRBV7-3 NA TGTGCCAGCAGCTTCCTGGGCTCTGGGGCCAACGTCCTGACTTTC CASSFLGSGANVLTF
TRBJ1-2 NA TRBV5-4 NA TGTGCCAGCAGCTTGGACAGGGTGCTTAATGGCTACACCTTC CASSLDRVLNGYTF